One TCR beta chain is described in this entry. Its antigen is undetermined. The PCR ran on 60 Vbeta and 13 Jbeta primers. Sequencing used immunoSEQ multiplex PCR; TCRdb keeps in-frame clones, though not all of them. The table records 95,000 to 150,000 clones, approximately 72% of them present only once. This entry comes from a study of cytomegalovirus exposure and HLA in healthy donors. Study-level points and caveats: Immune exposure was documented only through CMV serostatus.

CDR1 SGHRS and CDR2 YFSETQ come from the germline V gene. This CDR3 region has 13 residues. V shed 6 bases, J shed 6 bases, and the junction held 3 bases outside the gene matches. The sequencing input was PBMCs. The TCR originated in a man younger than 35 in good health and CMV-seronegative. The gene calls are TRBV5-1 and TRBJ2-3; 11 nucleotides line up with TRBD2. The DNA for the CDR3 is TGCGCCAGCAAGTCTAGCGGGGGGGATACGCAGTATTTT. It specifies CASKSSGGDTQYF.